The 9 T cell receptor beta chains listed next were all sequenced from one sample in a study of immune cell composition in non-small cell lung cancer. Only in-frame clones appear in the TCRdb table, and some are missing; sequencing was by immunoSEQ multiplex PCR. The sample holds around 6,000 clones, 78% seen once. Specimen: lung tumor tissue. The receptor set was obtained from a human donor with non-small cell lung cancer.

This clone was counted once. This chain links TRBV5-1 with TRBJ2-7; 10 bases align to TRBD1. The CDR3 has 17 amino acids. V lost 4 bases, J lost 2 bases, and 12 bases stayed unmatched. CDR1 is SGHRS, CDR2 YFSETQ, per germline. CDR3 nucleotide sequence: TGCGCCAGCAGCCCCTCTCCCGTCGGGACAGGGGCCTACGAGCAGTACTTC. Translation gives CASSPSPVGTGAYEQYF.

The V gene is TRBV7-9, the J gene TRBJ1-2; 7 nucleotides align to TRBD1. The CDR3 runs to 15 residues. CDR1 and CDR2 from the germline V gene are SEHNR and FQNEAQ (reference sequence). Losses at the gene ends were 1 base for V and 2 bases for J; bases not matched to a gene: 4. The CDR3 DNA follows: TGTGCCAGCAGCTTAGGGGGGACAGTCAACTATGGCTACACCTTC. Amino acids: CASSLGGTVNYGYTF.

The chain joins TRBV4-1 to TRBJ2-5, with D possibly being TRBD1 (6 bases). In germline, CDR1 is MGHRA, CDR2 YSYEKL. The CDR3 contains 15 residues. Trimming removed 4 bases at V and 1 base at J, with 13 bases between. The CDR3 spells CASSLIGGAQETQYF. The CDR3 DNA follows: TGCGCCAGCAGCCTGATAGGGGGTGCCCAAGAGACCCAGTACTTC.

The genes are TRBV27 and TRBJ1-2, with 7 positions matching TRBD1. The CDR3 runs 13 residues. Per the germline V gene, CDR1 is MNHEY and CDR2 is SMNVEV (reference sequence). Unmatched junction bases numbered 6, after V lost 3 bases and J lost 8 bases. The CDR3 sequence: CASSFTGAEGYTF. The CDR3 DNA follows: TGTGCCAGCAGTTTTACAGGGGCCGAGGGCTACACCTTC.

This chain uses TRBV6-5 with TRBJ1-2, with 9 bases aligning to TRBD1. CDR1 and CDR2 from the germline V gene are MNHEY and SVGAGI. CDR3 length: 15 amino acids. Losses at the gene ends were 6 bases for V and 6 bases for J; bases not matched to a gene: 11. DNA for the CDR3: TGTGCCAGCAGATACACAGGGGGCGTCTTTCATGGCTACACCTTC. Protein sequence: CASRYTGGVFHGYTF.

The CDR3 protein is CASSLSRTGAITGNTEAFF. The CDR3 DNA is TGTGCCAGCAGCTTATCTCGGACAGGGGCTATCACGGGGAACACTGAAGCTTTCTTT. The rearrangement joins TRBV7-8 to TRBJ1-1; 9 nucleotides agree with TRBD1. The CDR3 runs 19 residues. Germline CDR1 is SGHVS and CDR2 is FQNEAQ. After removal of 2 bases from V and 1 base from J, the junction contained 14 bases not matched to a gene.

The chain recombines TRBV9 with TRBJ1-1, with 8 nucleotides matching TRBD1. Trimming took 2 bases from V and 5 from J; bases not matched to a gene: 8. Per the germline V gene, CDR1 is SGDLS and CDR2 is YYNGEE. The CDR3 is 15 residues long. In nucleotides, the CDR3 is TGTGCCAGCAGCGTCGACGGACAGGGAAAGACTGAAGCTTTCTTT. It translates to CASSVDGQGKTEAFF. The full variable domain, with the rest looked up from reference TRBV9 and TRBJ1-1, is DSGVTQTPKHLITATGQRVTLRCSPRSGDLSVYWYQQSLDQGLQFLIQYYNGEERAKGNILERFSAQQFPDLHSELNLSSLELGDSALYFCASSVDGQGKTEAFFGQGTRLTVV.

This chain uses TRBV5-1 with TRBJ1-6; the match to TRBD1 covers 7 bases. V lost 0 bases to trimming and J lost 7 bases; unmatched junction nucleotides: 7. CDR3 length equals 16 residues. The germline CDR1 and CDR2 sequences are SGHRS and YFSETQ. The chain's CDR3 is CASSLGIGTENSPLHF. The CDR3 coding sequence is TGCGCCAGCAGCTTGGGTATCGGGACAGAAAATTCACCCCTCCACTTT. Together with reference TRBV5-1 and TRBJ1-6, the CDR3 gives the full variable domain: KAGVTQTPRYLIKTRGQQVTLSCSPISGHRSVSWYQQTPGQGLQFLFEYFSETQRNKGNFPGRFSGRQFSNSRSEMNVSTLELGDSALYLCASSLGIGTENSPLHFGNGTRLTVT.

The chain is built from TRBV5-4 and TRBJ1-2, with 8 bases lining up with TRBD1. CDR3 length: 18 amino acids. Per the germline V gene, CDR1 is SGHNT and CDR2 is YYREEE (reference sequence). With V trimmed by 0 bases and J by 5 bases, 15 bases remained unmatched. The CDR3 DNA reads as TGTGCCAGCAGCTTGGGGGTAACCAGGGGGCTTCAGAGGTATGGCTACACCTTC. This translates into CASSLGVTRGLQRYGYTF.